This T cell receptor (beta chain) stems from a study of cytomegalovirus exposure and HLA in healthy donors (dated by TCRdb to 2017 to 2019). About the investigation overall: An earlier analysis of some 600 of the donors reported under 300 Gb of sequence data and 117 million unique TCR beta sequences obtained from around 180 million T cells. About 280 gigabases of sequencing data and around 80 million unique TCR sequences made up an early release that covered nearly 650 HLA-typed donors. Among the approximately 420 genotyped donors, approximately 77% belonged to the genetic ancestry cluster associated with self-reported Caucasian donors. Five DR-DQ haplotypes were handled as single units for association and clustering, since linkage in the cohort was strong. To predict cytomegalovirus infection status, the study brought together high-throughput TCR immunosequencing, statistical association of individual TCRs with disease status, and machine learning. An earlier analysis of 500 to 650 of the donors applied high-throughput TCR beta sequencing to assess whether each TCR beta V gene segment acted as functional or pseudogenic. Class I and class II HLA loci were covered by the typing at four-digit resolution. The study profiled the T cell repertoires of approximately 700 subjects by immunosequencing and related them to cytomegalovirus serostatus. Every repertoire in the discovery cohort had been generated on one and the same sequencing platform. The number of donors typed differed by locus, with about 629-640 for A, B, C, DRB1 and DQB1, more than 500 for DQA1, over 600 for DPA1, and around 430 for DPB1. Donor age, sex, ethnicity and CMV serostatus were compiled together with the repertoire data. Among about 400 genotyped donors of the cohort, an average of about 220,000 unique TCR beta nucleotide sequences was sequenced per donor, of which about 19% were non-productive. In addition to the first cohort of several hundred subjects, a separate validation cohort of 120 different subjects was used. A later analysis re-examined previously published TCR beta repertoires from around 670 donors and added high-resolution HLA genotyping to investigate patterns of TCR occurrence. The later analysis used no new phenotypic data to find candidate immune exposures, relying instead on TCR beta sequences and their occurrence across donors. The study aimed to test whether signatures of past pathogen exposure could be identified by cataloging public T cell receptors. Genome-wide SNP genotypes for about 60% of the roughly 670 donors were used in a later genetic analysis, which treated that subset as a discovery cohort.

Including the terminal cysteine and phenylalanine, the CDR3 comprises 18 residues. Only the CDR3 part of the read is kept: 54 bases, read in frame from the first base. The germline V and J ends show losses of 4 bases and 7 bases respectively, and no gene match explains 13 bases of the junction. Per the germline V gene, LGHNA is the CDR1 and YSLEER is the CDR2. The cohort consisted of 650 to 700 healthy bone marrow donors. At the time of sampling, every cohort member was nominally healthy, though immune exposures that went unrecorded were likely present. The donor tested CMV seronegative and was one of the 352 seronegative cohort members. A peripheral blood sample was collected from each donor, and TCR beta sequencing was performed on peripheral blood mononuclear cells. Genomic DNA was extracted from the blood cell samples with the Qiagen DNeasy Blood Extraction Kit. This clone was recorded once. Its target antigen remains unknown. Nothing much larger sits one base from this clone, and base qualities are not available.

The paper's findings and limits, for the study overall: A later genetic analysis reported fewer N-insertions in productive TCRs among donors in an Asian-associated ancestry cluster than the roughly 620-donor mean. A later analysis found that HLA-associated TCR beta chains were more clonally expanded and had lower generation probabilities than equally common non-associated chains. Presence/absence analyses assumed roughly uniform sequencing depth across donors, an assumption that may not hold. Correlated functional status among segregating V segments might reflect linkage disequilibrium, but an unknown experimental factor could not be ruled out. The classifier was reported to diagnose cytomegalovirus status with high specificity and sensitivity in both the original and validation cohorts. This cohort had only TCR beta chains sequenced, and the lack of alpha or paired-chain data limited which features could be detected. In a later analysis, most CMV-associated TCR beta chains were found to appear HLA-restricted, with HLA associations seemingly driven largely by CMV exposure. In an earlier analysis of about 600 of the donors, most TCR beta V segments appeared in productive rearrangements about 90% or about 30% of the time, broadly matching IMGT annotations. The 87-base-pair reads could not distinguish some IMGT-functional V segments, including TRBV6-2 and TRBV6-3, so those segments were excluded. For the cohort, immune exposure information was limited to CMV serostatus. In a later genetic analysis, a missense DCLRE1C variant was associated with V-gene and J-gene trimming of TCR beta chains, and the association was replicated in an independent cohort. A further reported finding was that TCR beta sequences accurately predicted the HLA-A and HLA-B alleles for most subjects in the first cohort. Because some donors lacked HLA typing at each locus, the association tests relied only on the typed subset. A later analysis found that TCR association rates varied across HLA loci, with DRB1 alleles showing the most associated TCRs and HLA-C alleles the fewest. Several of the top co-occurrence clusters appeared to be linked to parvovirus B19, influenza, CMV and Epstein-Barr virus, according to a later analysis. Strong co-occurrence of HLA alleles, especially DR and DQ, made assigning TCR associations to individual alleles difficult. While some public TCRs were present in many individuals, most TCR sequences turned up only very rarely across donors. The study listed 170 or so TCR beta chains as associated with cytomegalovirus. A cluster of highly shared sequence variants was judged likely to represent a technical artifact of the sequencing pipeline. The authors suggested that the approach could potentially be extended to other disease states and immunological phenotypes. Specific HLA alleles were associated with 15,000 to 20,000 TCR beta sequences at a false discovery rate of 0.05 in a later analysis. About 15 rarely observed V segments, including chromosome 9 orphons, were excluded from the earlier analysis of approximately 600 of the donors because counts were too low. A few of the identified cytomegalovirus-associated TCR beta chains were confirmed in vitro to be specific for cytomegalovirus antigens.

Library method: the immunoSEQ multiplex PCR assay. The multiplex PCR relied on a mix of 60 forward primers for TCR Vbeta segments and 13 reverse primers for TCR Jbeta segments. A multiplex PCR assay on genomic DNA amplified the CDR3 region of rearranged TCR beta genes. The amplified TCR beta libraries were sequenced on the Illumina HiSeq System as 87-base-pair reads. Per the authors' processing: A later analysis tallied roughly 76 million unique TCR beta chains across the 666 repertoires, and about 12 million of those chains were shared by two or more donors. Raw reads were error-corrected and collapsed into unique sequences by a nearest-neighbor algorithm in which closely related sequences were merged to remove PCR and sequencing errors. To assign V, D and J gene segments, CDR3 sequences were aligned to IMGT reference sequences. Each retained sequence needed at least a six-nucleotide match to both a V gene segment and a J gene segment. Rearrangements were called productive when the CDR3 lacked stop codons and stayed in frame with V and J; all others were non-productive. CDR3 was defined according to IMGT convention as the region running from the second conserved V-encoded cysteine to the conserved J-encoded phenylalanine. The earlier analysis of 450 to 750 of the donors excluded any sequence lacking an unambiguous match to a single V gene segment. An earlier analysis of a few hundred of the donors called V segments functional above 56.7% productive rearrangements and segregating when the between-donor standard deviation exceeded 5%. To diagnose cytomegalovirus status from the catalog of TCR beta chain sequences, a statistical classification framework was built. In a later analysis, TCR nucleotide sequences were compared against IMGT/GENE-DB human TR gene sequences so that V and J genes could be assigned. A later analysis assigned CDR3 sequences and most-parsimonious VDJ recombination scenarios with the TCRdist pipeline. A later analysis defined each TCR beta chain by its CDR3 amino acid sequence plus V-gene family, and excluded reads lacking a unique V-gene family. To address suspected cross-contamination and a sequencing artifact, a later analysis removed around 590 highly shared, low-generation-probability nucleotide sequences. In a later analysis, a clonal expansion index was calculated for each public chain from normalized within-repertoire ranks of inferred template counts. In a later analysis, generation probabilities were computed with a VDJ recombination model fitted to out-of-frame rearrangements, and the resulting probabilities were checked against IGoR. Hypergeometric tests were used in a later analysis to score TCR-TCR, TCR-HLA and TCR-CMV co-occurrence, with a repertoire-size bias correction applied to the TCR pairs. False discovery rates were estimated in a later analysis by permuting HLA or CMV assignments 20 times. In a later analysis, co-occurring TCRs were grouped using DBSCAN, and TCRdist sequence similarity was added for clustering within HLA-allele-positive subsets. Co-occurrence clustering excluded repertoires with fewer than 30,000 or more than 120,000 public chains, plus five with anomalous nucleotide sharing. As stored in TCRdb, this immuneACCESS dataset retains in-frame rearrangements with V and J assigned. A fraction of the clones does not appear; measured against another copy, unresolved V genes explain less than half of the discrepancy, and the remainder lacks a known reason. For V, J and clone size, that table is used; D and trimming come from the DNA. The sample profile shows 130,000 to 150,000 clones; about 80% of them were found once. Jointly, the top ten make up about 3.2% of the sample.

This receptor was identified in a female donor in good health and CMV-seronegative. Source material: PBMCs. The receptor chain draws on TRBV4-3 and TRBJ2-1; a stretch of 13 junction bases matches TRBD2. The CDR3 region has the sequence CASSPRLLAGLAGNEQFF. DNA sequence: TGCGCCAGCAGCCCGAGGCTATTGGCGGGACTAGCGGGGAATGAGCAGTTCTTC.